The rows below give T cell receptor beta chains drawn from one sample of a study of cytomegalovirus exposure and HLA in healthy donors. The repertoire was sequenced with immunoSEQ multiplex PCR; TCRdb's copy has only in-frame clones and lacks some. The sample carries over 150,000 clones, 85% recorded once. What was sequenced was PBMCs. The receptors shown here come from a man aged 18 to 35 in good health and CMV-seropositive. The conserved cysteine and the conserved F or W are not part of the CDR3 here.

v_gene: TRBV10-3; CDR3aa: AISYSGEYNEQF
v_gene: TRBV10-3; CDR3aa: AISELADLYGYT
v_gene: TRBV6-6; CDR3aa: ASSTLPGGAEAF
v_gene: TRBV27; CDR3aa: ASSLWGVQPQH
v_gene: TRBV7-9; CDR3aa: ASISQDRGHLSLYEQY
v_gene: TRBV10-3; CDR3aa: AISGYRAGTEAF
v_gene: TRBV7-9; CDR3aa: ASSSAGTGTYEQY
v_gene: TRBV7-9; CDR3aa: ASSLSNREETQY
v_gene: TRBV27; CDR3aa: ASSLAYSSSYNEQF
v_gene: TRBV28; CDR3aa: ASVQGLAGGKGTDTQY
v_gene: TRBV7-9; CDR3aa: ASAGDGYT
v_gene: TRBV11-2; CDR3aa: ASASTSYEQY
v_gene: TRBV5-8; CDR3aa: ASRTATYEQY
v_gene: TRBV6-5; CDR3aa: ASSYQRGLINEQF
v_gene: TRBV6-1; CDR3aa: ASSEAGQINQPQH
v_gene: TRBV6-1; CDR3aa: ASTNRGPGNTIY
v_gene: TRBV19; CDR3aa: ASSRRGHGVLTEAF
v_gene: TRBV28; CDR3aa: ASSFETHTRDEQF
v_gene: TRBV9; CDR3aa: ASSVAGSLYGYT
v_gene: TRBV19; CDR3aa: ASSRLDSMNTEAF
v_gene: TRBV9; CDR3aa: ASSPGGLDTQY
v_gene: TRBV27; CDR3aa: ASSFTSGSLYEQF
v_gene: TRBV4-2; CDR3aa: ASSQEFGTSYNEQF
v_gene: TRBV30; CDR3aa: ACQGATGANVLT
v_gene: TRBV7-2; CDR3aa: ASSLDRSNQPQH
v_gene: TRBV28; CDR3aa: ASSLEQGVQPQH
v_gene: TRBV6-6; CDR3aa: ASTGTSRDTQY
v_gene: TRBV27; CDR3aa: ASSPPGGSNTGELF
v_gene: TRBV6-6; CDR3aa: ASRGRGLEQPQH
v_gene: TRBV11-2; CDR3aa: ASSLDLVGTGRF
v_gene: TRBV5-4; CDR3aa: ASSLRGYNEQF
v_gene: TRBV5-1; CDR3aa: ASSSQGNTEAF
v_gene: TRBV2; CDR3aa: ASSDSRGSTDTQY
v_gene: TRBV5-6; CDR3aa: ASSSGQGRGTQY
v_gene: TRBV5-1; CDR3aa: ASETGNSGANVLT
v_gene: TRBV15; CDR3aa: ATSRSDRGQETQY
v_gene: TRBV5-4; CDR3aa: ASSPPEVNTIY
v_gene: TRBV7-8; CDR3aa: ASSITSGSYEQY
v_gene: TRBV6-1; CDR3aa: ASSELSWEEQF
v_gene: TRBV9; CDR3aa: ASSVDGTGGDEVYGYT
v_gene: TRBV10-1; CDR3aa: ASSWASDGDTQY
v_gene: TRBV5-6; CDR3aa: ASSLAGLVSYNEQF